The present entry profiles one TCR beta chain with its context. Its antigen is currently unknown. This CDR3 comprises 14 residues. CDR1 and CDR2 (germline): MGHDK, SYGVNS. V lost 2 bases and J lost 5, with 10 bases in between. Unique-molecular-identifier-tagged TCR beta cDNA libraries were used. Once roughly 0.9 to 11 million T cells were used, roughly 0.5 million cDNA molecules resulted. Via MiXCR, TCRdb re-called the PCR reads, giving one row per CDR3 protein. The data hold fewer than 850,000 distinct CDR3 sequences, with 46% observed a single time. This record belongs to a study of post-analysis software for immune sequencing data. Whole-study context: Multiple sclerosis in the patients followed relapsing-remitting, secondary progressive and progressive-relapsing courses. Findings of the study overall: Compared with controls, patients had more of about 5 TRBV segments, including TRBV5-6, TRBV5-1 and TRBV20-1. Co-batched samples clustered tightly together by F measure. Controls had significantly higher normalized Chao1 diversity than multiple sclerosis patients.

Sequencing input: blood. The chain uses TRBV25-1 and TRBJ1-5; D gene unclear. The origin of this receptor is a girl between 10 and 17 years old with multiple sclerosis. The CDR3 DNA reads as TGTGCCAGCAGTGAAGGAATACTTGATCAGCCCCAGCATTTT. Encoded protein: CASSEGILDQPQHF.